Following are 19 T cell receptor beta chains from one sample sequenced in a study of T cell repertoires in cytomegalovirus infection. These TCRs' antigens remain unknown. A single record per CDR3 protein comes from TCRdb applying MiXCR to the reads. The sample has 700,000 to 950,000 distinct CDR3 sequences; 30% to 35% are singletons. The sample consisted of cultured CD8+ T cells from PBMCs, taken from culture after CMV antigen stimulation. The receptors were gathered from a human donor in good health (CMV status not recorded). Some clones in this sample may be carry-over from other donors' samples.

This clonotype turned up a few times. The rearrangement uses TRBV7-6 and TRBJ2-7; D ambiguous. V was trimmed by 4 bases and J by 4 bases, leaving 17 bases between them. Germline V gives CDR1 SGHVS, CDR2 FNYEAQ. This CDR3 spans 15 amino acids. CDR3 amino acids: CASSSIQGPVYEQYF. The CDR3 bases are TGTGCCAGCAGCTCGATACAAGGCCCGGTGTACGAGCAGTACTTC.

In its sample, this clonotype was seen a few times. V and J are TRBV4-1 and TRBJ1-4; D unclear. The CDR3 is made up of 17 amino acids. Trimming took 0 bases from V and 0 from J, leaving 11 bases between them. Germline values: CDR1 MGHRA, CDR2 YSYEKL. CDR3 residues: CASSQDLPAATNEKLFF. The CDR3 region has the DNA TGCGCCAGCAGCCAAGATTTGCCAGCAGCAACTAATGAAAAACTGTTTTTT.

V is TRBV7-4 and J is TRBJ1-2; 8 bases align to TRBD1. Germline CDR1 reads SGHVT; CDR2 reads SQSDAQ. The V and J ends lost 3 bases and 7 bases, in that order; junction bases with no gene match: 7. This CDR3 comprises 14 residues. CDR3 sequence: CASSFGTGRVGYTF. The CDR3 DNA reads TGTGCCAGCAGCTTTGGGACAGGTAGAGTTGGCTACACCTTC.

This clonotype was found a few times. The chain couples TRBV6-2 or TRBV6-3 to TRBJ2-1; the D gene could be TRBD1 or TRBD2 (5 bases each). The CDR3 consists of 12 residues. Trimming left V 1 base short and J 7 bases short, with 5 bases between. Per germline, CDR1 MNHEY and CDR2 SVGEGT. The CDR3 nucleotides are TGTGCCAGCAGTTACTGGGGGAATGAGCAGTTCTTC. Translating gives CASSYWGNEQFF.

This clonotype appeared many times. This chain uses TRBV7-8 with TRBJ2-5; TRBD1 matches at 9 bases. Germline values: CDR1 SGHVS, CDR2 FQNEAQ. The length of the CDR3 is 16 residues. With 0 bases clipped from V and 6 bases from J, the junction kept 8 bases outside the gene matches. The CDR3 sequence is CASSLAPTTGGKTQYF. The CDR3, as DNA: TGTGCCAGCAGCTTAGCGCCAACGACAGGGGGGAAGACCCAGTACTTC.

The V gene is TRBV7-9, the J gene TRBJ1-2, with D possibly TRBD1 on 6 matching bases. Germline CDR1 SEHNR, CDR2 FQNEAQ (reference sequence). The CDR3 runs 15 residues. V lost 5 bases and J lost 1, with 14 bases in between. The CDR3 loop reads CASSPTGKVNYGYTF. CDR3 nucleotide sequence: TGTGCCAGCAGCCCCACAGGGAAGGTTAACTATGGCTACACCTTC. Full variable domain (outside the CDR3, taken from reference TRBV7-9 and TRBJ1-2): DTGVSQNPRHKITKRGQNVTFRCDPISEHNRLYWYRQTLGQGPEFLTYFQNEAQLEKSRLLSDRFSAERPKGSFSTLEIQRTEQGDSAMYLCASSPTGKVNYGYTFGSGTRLTVV.

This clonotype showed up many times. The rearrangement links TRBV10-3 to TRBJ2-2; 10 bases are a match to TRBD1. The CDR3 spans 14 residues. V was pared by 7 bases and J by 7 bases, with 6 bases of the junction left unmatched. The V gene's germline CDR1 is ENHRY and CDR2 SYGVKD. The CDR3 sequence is CAINGQGVGGELFF. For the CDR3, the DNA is TGTGCCATCAATGGACAGGGGGTCGGCGGGGAGCTGTTTTTT.

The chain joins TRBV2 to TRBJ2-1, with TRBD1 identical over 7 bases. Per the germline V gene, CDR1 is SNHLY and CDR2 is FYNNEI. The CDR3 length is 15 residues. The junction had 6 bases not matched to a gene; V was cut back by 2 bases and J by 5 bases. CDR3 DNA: TGTGCCAGCAGTGAATTCGCCAGGGGGAACAATGAGCAGTTCTTC. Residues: CASSEFARGNNEQFF. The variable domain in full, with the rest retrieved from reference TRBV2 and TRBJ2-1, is EPEVTQTPSHQVTQMGQEVILRCVPISNHLYFYWYRQILGQKVEFLVSFYNNEISEKSEIFDDQFSVERPDGSNFTLKIRSTKLEDSAMYFCASSEFARGNNEQFFGPGTRLTVL.

In nucleotides, the CDR3 is TGTGCCAGCAGCCCCCAGGGAGGAGGACAGCCCCAGCATTTT. It encodes CASSPQGGGQPQHF. The rearrangement links TRBV6-2 or TRBV6-3 to TRBJ1-5; perhaps TRBD1 as D (5 bases). CDR1 MNHEY and CDR2 SVGEGT come from the germline V gene. Trimming left V 6 bases short and J 7 bases short, with 16 bases between. This CDR3 spans 14 amino acids.

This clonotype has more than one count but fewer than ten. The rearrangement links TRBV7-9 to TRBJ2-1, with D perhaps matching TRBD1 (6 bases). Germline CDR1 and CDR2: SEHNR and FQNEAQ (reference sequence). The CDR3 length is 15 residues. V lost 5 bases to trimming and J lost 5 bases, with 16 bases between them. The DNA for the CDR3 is TGTGCCAGCAGCCCGCAGGGGACGGCGAACAATGAGCAGTTCTTC. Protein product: CASSPQGTANNEQFF.

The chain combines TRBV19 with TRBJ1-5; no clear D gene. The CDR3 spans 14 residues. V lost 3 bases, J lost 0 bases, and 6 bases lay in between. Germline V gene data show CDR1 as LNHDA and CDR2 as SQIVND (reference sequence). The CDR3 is CASSIGVSNQPQHF. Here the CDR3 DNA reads TGTGCCAGTAGTATCGGAGTTAGCAATCAGCCCCAGCATTTT.

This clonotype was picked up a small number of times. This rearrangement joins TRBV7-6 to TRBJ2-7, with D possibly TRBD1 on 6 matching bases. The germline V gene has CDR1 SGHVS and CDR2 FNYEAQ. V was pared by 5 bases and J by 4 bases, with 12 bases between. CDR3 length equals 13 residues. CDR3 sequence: CASSTHREYEQYF. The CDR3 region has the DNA TGTGCCAGCAGCACCCACAGGGAATACGAGCAGTACTTC.

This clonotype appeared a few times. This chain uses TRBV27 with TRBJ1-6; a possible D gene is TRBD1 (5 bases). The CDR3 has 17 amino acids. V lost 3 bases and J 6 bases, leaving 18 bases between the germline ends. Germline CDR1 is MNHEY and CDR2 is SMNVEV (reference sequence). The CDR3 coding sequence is TGTGCCAGCAGTTTCTTGGGAGGGGCCGGATCTAATTCACCCCTCCACTTT. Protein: CASSFLGGAGSNSPLHF.

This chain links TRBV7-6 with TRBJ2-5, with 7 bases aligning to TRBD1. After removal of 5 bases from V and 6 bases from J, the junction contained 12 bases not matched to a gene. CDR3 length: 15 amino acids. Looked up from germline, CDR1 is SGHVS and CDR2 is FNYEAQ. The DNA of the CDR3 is TGTGCCAGCAGCGCTGACAGGGTAGTCTTCAAGACCCAGTACTTC. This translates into CASSADRVVFKTQYF.

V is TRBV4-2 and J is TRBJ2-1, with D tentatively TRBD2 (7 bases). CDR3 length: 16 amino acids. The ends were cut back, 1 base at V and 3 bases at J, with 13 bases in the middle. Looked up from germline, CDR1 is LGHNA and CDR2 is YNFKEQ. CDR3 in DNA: TGTGCCAGCAGCCAAGTGAGAGGGGGGGGCTACAATGAGCAGTTCTTC. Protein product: CASSQVRGGGYNEQFF.

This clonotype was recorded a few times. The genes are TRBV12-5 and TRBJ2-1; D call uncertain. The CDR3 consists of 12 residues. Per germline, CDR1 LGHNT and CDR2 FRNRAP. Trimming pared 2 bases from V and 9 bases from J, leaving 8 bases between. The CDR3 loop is CASGLNTGEQFF. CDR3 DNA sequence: TGTGCTAGTGGTTTGAACACCGGTGAGCAGTTCTTC.

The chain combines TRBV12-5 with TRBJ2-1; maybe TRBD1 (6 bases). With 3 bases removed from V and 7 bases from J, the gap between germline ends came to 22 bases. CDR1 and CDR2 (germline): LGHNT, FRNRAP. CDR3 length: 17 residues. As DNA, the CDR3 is TGTGCTAGTGGTTTACCCGGACAGCCCCCCGTGTGGAATGAGCAGTTCTTC. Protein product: CASGLPGQPPVWNEQFF.

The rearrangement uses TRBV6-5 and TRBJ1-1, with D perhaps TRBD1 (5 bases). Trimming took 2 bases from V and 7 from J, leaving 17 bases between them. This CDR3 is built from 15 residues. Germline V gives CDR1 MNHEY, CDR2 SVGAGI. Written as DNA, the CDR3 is TGTGCCAGCAGTTACAGCGGGGGGGATCGGAGTGAAGCTTTCTTT. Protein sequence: CASSYSGGDRSEAFF.

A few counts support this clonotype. CDR3 protein: CASSHRTGRNQPQHF. CDR3 DNA sequence: TGTGCCAGCAGTCACCGGACAGGGCGAAATCAGCCCCAGCATTTT. This sequence joins TRBV27 and TRBJ1-5; TRBD1 matches at 8 bases. The CDR3 spans 15 residues. CDR1 and CDR2 (germline): MNHEY, SMNVEV (reference sequence). The V and J ends lost 5 bases and 4 bases, in that order; junction bases with no gene match: 7.